This TCR beta chain emerged from a study of T-cell memory formation after mild COVID-19. Study conclusions and caveats: Clones contracting across day 15 to 85 had a balanced CD4/CD8 profile; later expanding clones leaned CD4+. Contracting CD4+ clones lay largely in CM and EM, with CD8+ ones residing in EMRA.

V shed 2 bases and J shed 0 bases, with 11 bases lying between them. This CDR3 has 16 residues. Germline CDR1 KGHDR, CDR2 SFDVKD. Constant-segment primers served in 5'RACE that generated TCR alpha and TCR beta cDNA libraries bearing sample barcodes and UMIs. Each CDR3 protein is one row after TCRdb ran MiXCR on the 5' RACE reads. The sample contains around 130,000 distinct CDR3 sequences, about 15% of which appear only once. In regard to this clonotype: What it binds is unknown.

The rearrangement uses TRBV24-1 and TRBJ2-3; D unresolved. This TCR derives from a man aged 18 to 30 who had mild COVID-19 (a few samples of this study predate the infection). Cell type and time point are not known. The specimen sequenced was PBMCs or a T cell subset sorted from them (not recorded which). In nucleotides, the CDR3 is TGTGCCACCAGTGATTCCGGACGAGTTAGCACAGATACGCAGTATTTT. It translates to CATSDSGRVSTDTQYF.